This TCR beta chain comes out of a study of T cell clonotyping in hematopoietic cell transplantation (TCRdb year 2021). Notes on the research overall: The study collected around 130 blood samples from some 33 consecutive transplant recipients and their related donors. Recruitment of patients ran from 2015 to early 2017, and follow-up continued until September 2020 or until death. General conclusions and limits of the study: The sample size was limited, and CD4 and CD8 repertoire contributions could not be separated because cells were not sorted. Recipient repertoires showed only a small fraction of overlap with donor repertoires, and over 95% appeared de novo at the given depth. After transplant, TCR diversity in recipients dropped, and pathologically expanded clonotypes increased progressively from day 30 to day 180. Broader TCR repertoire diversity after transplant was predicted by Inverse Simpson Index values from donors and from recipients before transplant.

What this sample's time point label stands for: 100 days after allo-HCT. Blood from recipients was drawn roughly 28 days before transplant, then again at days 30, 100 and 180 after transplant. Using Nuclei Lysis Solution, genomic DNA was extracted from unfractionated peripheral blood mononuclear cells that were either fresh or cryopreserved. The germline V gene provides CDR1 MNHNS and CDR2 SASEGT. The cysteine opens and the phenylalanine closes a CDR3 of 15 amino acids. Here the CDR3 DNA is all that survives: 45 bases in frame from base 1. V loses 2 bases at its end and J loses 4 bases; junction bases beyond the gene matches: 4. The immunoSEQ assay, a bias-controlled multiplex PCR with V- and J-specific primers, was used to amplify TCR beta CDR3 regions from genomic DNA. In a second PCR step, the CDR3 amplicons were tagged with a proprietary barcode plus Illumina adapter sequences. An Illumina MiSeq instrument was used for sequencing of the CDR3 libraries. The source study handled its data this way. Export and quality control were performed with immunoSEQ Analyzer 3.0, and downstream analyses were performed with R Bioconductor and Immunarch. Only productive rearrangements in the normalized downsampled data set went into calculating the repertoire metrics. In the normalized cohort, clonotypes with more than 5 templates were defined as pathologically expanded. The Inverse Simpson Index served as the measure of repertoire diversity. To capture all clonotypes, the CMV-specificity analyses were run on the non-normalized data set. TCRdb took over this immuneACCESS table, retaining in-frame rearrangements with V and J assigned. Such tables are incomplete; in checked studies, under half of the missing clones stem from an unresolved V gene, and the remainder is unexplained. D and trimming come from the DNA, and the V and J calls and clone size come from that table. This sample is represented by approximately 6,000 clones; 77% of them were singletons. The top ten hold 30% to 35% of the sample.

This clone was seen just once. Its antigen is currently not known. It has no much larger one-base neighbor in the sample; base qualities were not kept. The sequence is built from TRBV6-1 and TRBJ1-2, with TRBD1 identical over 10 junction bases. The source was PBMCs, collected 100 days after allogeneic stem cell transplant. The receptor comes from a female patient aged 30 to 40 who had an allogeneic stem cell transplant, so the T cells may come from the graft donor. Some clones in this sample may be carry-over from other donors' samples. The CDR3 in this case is CASSEPGQGSYGYTF. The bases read TGTGCCAGCAGTGAACCGGGACAGGGGAGCTATGGCTACACCTTC.